One and the same sample provided the 9 T cell receptor beta chains below, sequenced in a study of T cells in Graves' hyperthyroidism and ophthalmopathy. From RNA transcripts, TCR beta CDR3 regions were amplified. An initial round of RT-PCR targeting the TCR CDR3 relied on the HTBI primer set. TCRdb redid the calling of the multiplex PCR reads with MiXCR, one entry per CDR3 protein. Seen here are about 250,000 distinct CDR3 sequences, 12% to 15% observed once, and the top ten hold 30%. The sequencing input was blood. These receptors were collected from a woman aged 45 to 65 with Graves' hyperthyroidism that later progressed to Graves' ophthalmopathy.

Many counts were recorded for this clonotype. The chain joins TRBV28 to TRBJ2-1, with D possibly TRBD1 on 5 matching bases. V was shortened by 7 bases and J by 4 bases, with 17 bases between the two germline ends. Germline V gene data show CDR1 as MDHEN and CDR2 as SYDVKM. This CDR3 spans 15 amino acids. The CDR3 coding sequence is TGTGCCAGCACCTCCCCCAATACAGGATACAATGAGCAGTTCTTC. This codes for CASTSPNTGYNEQFF.

The V and J genes are TRBV20-1 and TRBJ2-3; 9 bases align to TRBD2. Germline values: CDR1 DFQATT, CDR2 SNEGSKA (reference sequence). The ends lost 3 bases at V and 4 bases at J; junction bases unmatched: 5. The CDR3 runs to 14 residues. This CDR3 is CSARSSGTSDTQYF. CDR3 DNA: TGCAGTGCTAGGTCTAGCGGGACGTCAGATACGCAGTATTTT.

This clonotype showed up many times. The gene calls are TRBV7-6 and TRBJ2-5, with D hard to call. V dropped 0 bases and J dropped 10 bases, with 9 bases sitting between them. This CDR3 has 12 residues. Germline assignment: CDR1 SGHVS and CDR2 FNYEAQ. For the CDR3, the DNA is TGTGCCAGCAGCTTAGCGACGGGTATCCAGTACTTC. Its protein is CASSLATGIQYF.

This sequence joins TRBV19 and TRBJ1-3; D gene ambiguous. CDR3 length: 16 residues. Germline V gene sequence: CDR1 LNHDA, CDR2 SQIVND (reference sequence). The germline V and J ends were trimmed by 2 bases and 0 bases, with 11 bases remaining between them. CDR3 DNA: TGTGCCAGTAGTATAAGCGGTACCAGCTCTGGAAACACCATATATTTT. It codes for CASSISGTSSGNTIYF.

The chain employs TRBV27 and TRBJ1-1; 10 bases agree with TRBD1. CDR3 length: 13 amino acids. Germline CDR1 reads MNHEY; CDR2 reads SMNVEV (reference sequence). The V segment lost 5 bases and the J segment 6 bases; nucleotides outside the gene matches: 3. The CDR3 coding sequence is TGTGCCAGCAGTCTAGGACAGGGGGCTGAAGCTTTCTTT. Protein: CASSLGQGAEAFF.

This chain connects TRBV5-1 to TRBJ2-7; D possibly corresponds to TRBD1 (6 bases). The germline gives CDR1 SGHRS, CDR2 YFSETQ. V lost 4 bases and J lost 3, with 17 bases in between. This CDR3 is built from 15 residues. CDR3 in amino acids: CASSREGQPDYEQYF. CDR3 DNA sequence: TGCGCCAGCAGCAGAGAAGGACAGCCGGACTACGAGCAGTACTTC.

The table lists this clonotype with many counts. The CDR3 spells CASSLFLDTEAFF. CDR3 DNA: TGTGCCAGCAGCCTGTTTTTGGACACTGAAGCTTTCTTT. J is TRBJ1-1 and V is TRBV3-1; D is unresolved. Germline-derived CDR1 and CDR2 are LGHDT and YNNKEL (reference sequence). CDR3 length: 13 residues. Trimming removed 4 bases from V and 3 bases from J, with 9 bases in between.

The gene calls are TRBV5-4 and TRBJ1-2; 8 nucleotides agree with TRBD1. The trim removed 6 bases at V and 0 bases at J, leaving 13 bases unmatched. This CDR3 has 17 amino acids. Germline V CDR1 and CDR2: SGHNT, YYREEE (reference sequence). This chain's CDR3 is CASTGPLGTGSNYGYTF. The CDR3 coding sequence is TGTGCCAGCACTGGCCCGCTGGGGACAGGTTCTAACTATGGCTACACCTTC.

This clonotype was detected a few times. This chain joins TRBV19 and TRBJ2-1, with a possible D match to TRBD2 (5 bases). V was cut by 7 bases and J by 7 bases, with 14 bases left in between. CDR3 length: 13 residues. Germline assignment: CDR1 LNHDA and CDR2 SQIVND (reference sequence). This CDR3 reads CASKRGNYNEQFF. The CDR3 DNA sequence: TGTGCCAGTAAGAGAGGGAATTATAATGAGCAGTTCTTC.